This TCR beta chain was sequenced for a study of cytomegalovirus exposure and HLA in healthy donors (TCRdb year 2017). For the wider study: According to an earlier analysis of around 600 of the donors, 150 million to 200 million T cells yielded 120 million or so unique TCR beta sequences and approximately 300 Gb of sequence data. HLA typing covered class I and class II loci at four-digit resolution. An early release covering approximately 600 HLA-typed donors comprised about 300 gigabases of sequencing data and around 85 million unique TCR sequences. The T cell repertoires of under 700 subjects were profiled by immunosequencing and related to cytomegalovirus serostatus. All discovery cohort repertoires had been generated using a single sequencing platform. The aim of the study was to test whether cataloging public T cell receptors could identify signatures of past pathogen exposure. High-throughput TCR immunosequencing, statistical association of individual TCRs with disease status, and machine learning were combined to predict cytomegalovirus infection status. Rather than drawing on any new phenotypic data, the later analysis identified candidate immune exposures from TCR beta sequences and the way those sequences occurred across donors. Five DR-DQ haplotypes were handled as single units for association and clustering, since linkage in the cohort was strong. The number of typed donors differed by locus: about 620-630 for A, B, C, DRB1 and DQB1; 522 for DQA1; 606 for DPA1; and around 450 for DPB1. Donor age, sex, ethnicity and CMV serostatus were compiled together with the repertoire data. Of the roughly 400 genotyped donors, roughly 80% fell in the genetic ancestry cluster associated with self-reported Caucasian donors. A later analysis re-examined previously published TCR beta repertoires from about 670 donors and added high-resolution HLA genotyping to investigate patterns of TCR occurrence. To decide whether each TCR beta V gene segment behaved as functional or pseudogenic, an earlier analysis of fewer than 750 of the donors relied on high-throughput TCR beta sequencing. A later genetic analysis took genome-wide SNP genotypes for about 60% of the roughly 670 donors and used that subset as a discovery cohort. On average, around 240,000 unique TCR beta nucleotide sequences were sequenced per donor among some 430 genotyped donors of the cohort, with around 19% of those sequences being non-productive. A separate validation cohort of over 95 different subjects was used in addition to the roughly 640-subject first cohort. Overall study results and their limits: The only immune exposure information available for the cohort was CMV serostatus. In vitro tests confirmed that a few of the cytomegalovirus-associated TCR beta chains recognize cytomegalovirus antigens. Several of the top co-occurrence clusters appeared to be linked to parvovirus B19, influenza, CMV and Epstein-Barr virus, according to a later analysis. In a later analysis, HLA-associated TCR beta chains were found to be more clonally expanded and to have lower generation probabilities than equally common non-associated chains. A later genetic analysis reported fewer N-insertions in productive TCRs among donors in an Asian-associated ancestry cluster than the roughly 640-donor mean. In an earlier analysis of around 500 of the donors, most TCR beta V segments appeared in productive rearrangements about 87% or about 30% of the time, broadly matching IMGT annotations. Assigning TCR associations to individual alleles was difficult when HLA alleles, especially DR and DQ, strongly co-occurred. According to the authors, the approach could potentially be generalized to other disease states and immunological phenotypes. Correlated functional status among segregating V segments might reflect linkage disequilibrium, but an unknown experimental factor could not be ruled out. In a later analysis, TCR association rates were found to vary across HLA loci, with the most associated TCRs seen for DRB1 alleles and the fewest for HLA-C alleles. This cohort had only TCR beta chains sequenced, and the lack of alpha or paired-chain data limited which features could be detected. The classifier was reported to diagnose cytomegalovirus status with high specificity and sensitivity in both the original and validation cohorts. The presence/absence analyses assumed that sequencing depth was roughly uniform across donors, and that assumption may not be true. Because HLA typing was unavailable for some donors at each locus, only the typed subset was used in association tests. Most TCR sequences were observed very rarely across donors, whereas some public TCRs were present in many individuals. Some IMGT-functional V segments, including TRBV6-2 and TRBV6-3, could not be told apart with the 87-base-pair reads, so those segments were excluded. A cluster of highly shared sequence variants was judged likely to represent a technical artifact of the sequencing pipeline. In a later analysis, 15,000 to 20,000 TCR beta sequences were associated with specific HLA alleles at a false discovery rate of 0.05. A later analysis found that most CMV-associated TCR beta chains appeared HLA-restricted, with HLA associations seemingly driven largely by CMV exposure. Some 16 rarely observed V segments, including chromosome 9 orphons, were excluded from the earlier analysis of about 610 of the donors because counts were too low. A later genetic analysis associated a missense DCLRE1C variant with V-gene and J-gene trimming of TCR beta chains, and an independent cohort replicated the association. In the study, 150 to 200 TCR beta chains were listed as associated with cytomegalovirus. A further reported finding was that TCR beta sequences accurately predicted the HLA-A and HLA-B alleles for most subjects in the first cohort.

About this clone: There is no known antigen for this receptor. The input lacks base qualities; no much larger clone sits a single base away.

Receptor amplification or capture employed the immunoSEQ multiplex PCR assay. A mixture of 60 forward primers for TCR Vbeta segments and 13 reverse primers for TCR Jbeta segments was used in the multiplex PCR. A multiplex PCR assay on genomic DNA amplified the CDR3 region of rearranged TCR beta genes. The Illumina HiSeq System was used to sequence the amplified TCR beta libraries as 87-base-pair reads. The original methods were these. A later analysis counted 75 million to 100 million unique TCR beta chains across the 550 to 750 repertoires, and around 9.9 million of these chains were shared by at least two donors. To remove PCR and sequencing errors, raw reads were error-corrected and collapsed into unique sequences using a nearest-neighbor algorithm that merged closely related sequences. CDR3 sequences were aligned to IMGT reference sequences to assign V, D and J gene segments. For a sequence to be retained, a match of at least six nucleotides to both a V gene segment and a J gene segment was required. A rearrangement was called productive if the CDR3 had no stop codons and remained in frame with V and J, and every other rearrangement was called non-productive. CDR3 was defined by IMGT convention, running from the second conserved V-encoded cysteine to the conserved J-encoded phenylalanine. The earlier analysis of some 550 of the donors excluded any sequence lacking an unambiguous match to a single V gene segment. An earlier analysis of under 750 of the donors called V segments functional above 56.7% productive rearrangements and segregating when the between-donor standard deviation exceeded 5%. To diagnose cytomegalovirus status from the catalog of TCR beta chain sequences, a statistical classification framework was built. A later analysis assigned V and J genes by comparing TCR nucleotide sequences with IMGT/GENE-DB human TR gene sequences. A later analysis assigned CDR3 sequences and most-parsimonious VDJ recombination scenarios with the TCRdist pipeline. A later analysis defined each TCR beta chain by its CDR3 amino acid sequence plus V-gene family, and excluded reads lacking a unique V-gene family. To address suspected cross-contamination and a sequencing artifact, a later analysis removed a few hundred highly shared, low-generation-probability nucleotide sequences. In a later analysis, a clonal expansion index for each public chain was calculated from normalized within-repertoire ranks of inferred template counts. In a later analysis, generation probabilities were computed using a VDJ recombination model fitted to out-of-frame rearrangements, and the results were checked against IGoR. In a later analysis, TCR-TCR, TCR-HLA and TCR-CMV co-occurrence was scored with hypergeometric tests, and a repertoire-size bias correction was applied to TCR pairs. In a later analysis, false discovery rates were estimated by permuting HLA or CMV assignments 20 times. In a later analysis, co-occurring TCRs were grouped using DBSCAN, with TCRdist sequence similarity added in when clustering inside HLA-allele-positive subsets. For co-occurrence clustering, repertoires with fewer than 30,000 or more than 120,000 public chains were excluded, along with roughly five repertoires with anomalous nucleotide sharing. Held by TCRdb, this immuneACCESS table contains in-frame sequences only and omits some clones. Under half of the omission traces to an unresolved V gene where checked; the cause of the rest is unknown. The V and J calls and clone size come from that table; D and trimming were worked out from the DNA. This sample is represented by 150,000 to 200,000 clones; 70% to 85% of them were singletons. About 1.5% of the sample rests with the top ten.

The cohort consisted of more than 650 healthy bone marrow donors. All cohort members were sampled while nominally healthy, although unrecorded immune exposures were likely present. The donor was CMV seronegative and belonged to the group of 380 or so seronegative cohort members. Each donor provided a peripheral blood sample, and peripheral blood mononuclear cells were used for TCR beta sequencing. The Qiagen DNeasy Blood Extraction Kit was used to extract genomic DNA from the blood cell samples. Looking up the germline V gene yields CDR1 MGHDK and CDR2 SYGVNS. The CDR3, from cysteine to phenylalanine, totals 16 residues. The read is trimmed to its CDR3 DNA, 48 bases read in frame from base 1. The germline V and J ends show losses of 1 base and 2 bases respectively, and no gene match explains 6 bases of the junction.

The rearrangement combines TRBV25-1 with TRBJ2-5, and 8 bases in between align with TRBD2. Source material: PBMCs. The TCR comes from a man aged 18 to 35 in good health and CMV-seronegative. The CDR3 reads CASSEFGGGIQETQYF. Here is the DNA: TGTGCCAGCAGTGAATTCGGGGGGGGAATACAAGAGACCCAGTACTTC. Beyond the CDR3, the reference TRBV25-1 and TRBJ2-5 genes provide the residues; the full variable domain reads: EADIYQTPRYLVIGTGKKITLECSQTMGHDKMYWYQQDPGMELHLIHYSYGVNSTEKGDLSSESTVSRIRTEHFPLTLESARPSHTSQYLCASSEFGGGIQETQYFGPGTRLLVL.